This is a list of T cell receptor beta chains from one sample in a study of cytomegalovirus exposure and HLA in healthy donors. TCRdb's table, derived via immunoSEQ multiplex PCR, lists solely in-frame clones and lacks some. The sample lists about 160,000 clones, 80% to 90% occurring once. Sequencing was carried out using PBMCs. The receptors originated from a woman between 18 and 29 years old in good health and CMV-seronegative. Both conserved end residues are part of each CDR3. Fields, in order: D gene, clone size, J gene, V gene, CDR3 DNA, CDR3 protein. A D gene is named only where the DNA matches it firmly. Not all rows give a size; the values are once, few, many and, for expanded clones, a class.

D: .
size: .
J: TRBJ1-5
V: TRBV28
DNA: TGTGCCAGCAGTTTCAGTAATCAGCCCCAGCATTTT
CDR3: CASSFSNQPQHF

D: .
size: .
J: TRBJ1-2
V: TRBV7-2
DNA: TGTGCCAGCAGCTTAGATACAGCCTCTAATTATGGCTACACCTTC
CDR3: CASSLDTASNYGYTF

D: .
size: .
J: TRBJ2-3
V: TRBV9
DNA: TGTGCCAGCAGCTCCCGGGCCGGGACTCTAATCCGAGGGGCAGATACGCAGTATTTT
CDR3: CASSSRAGTLIRGADTQYF

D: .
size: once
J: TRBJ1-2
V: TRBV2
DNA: TGTGCCAGCAGTGAAGGCGCTTCTCTCTATGGCTACACCTTC
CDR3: CASSEGASLYGYTF

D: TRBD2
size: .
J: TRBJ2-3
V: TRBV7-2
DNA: TGTGCCAGCAGCTTAGTCGCGGGAGGGTTGGATACGCAGTATTTT
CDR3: CASSLVAGGLDTQYF

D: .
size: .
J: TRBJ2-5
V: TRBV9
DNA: TGTGCCAGCAGCGTAGGAATAGGGGGTAACCAAGAGACCCAGTACTTC
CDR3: CASSVGIGGNQETQYF

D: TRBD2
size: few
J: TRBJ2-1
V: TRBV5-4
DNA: TGTGCCAGCAGCTCGGGTAGCGGGAGGGCCCGTAATGAGCAGTTCTTC
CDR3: CASSSGSGRARNEQFF

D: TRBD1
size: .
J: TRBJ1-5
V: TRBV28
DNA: TGTGCCAGCAGCTCGGGACAGGGTCGTCAGCCCCAGCATTTT
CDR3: CASSSGQGRQPQHF

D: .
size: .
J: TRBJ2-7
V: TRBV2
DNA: TGTGCCAGCAGGGACAGCTTCCGCGAGCAGTACTTC
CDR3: CASRDSFREQYF

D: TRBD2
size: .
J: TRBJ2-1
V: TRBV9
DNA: TGTGCCAGCAGCGTAGGAGGCGGGAGTTGGTCTGAGCAGTTCTTC
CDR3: CASSVGGGSWSEQFF

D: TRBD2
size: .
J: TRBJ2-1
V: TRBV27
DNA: TGTGCCAGCAGTTTCATGACTAGCGGCTACAATGAGCAGTTCTTC
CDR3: CASSFMTSGYNEQFF

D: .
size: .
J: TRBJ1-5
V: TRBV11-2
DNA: TGTGCCAGCAGCATGGGAGGAAGCAATCAGCCCCAGCATTTT
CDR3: CASSMGGSNQPQHF

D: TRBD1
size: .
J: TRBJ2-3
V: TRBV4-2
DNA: TGTGCCAGCAGCCAAGACAGGGGGCACACAGATACGCAGTATTTT
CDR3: CASSQDRGHTDTQYF

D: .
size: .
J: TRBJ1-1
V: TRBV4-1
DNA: TGCGCCAGCAGCCAAGAACCTGGCCTGAACACTGAAGCTTTCTTT
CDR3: CASSQEPGLNTEAFF

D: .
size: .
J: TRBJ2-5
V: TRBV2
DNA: TGTGCCACTGCTCAGCGGTCCGGTGAGACCCAGTACTTC
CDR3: CATAQRSGETQYF

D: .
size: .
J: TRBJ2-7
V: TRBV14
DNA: TGTGCCAGCAGCCAATTCACAGGACCTGGCTCCTACGAGCAGTACTTC
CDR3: CASSQFTGPGSYEQYF

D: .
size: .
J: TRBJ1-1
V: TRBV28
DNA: TGTGCCGGAGGCACTATGAACACTGAAGCTTTCTTT
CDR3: CAGGTMNTEAFF

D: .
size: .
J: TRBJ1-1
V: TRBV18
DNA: TGTGCCAGCTCGCCCGCCAATTCAATGGACAGTGAAGCTTTCTTT
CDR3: CASSPANSMDSEAFF

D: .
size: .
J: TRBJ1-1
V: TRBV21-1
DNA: TGTGCCAGCAGCAAAGGGTCGTATGTGAGGGGGACTGAAGCTTTCTTT
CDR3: CASSKGSYVRGTEAFF

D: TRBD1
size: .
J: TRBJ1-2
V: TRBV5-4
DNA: TGTGCCAGCAGCCTTTCTCCGGGACAGTTCGTCTATGGCTACACCTTC
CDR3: CASSLSPGQFVYGYTF

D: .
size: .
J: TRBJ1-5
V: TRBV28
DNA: TGTGCCAGCAGTAAGTGGGAGGTGAGATATAGCAATCAGCCCCAGCATTTT
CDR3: CASSKWEVRYSNQPQHF

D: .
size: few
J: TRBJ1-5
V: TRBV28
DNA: TGTGCCAGCAGTTCCCAGGACCTCAGGGCAGGGCAGCCCCAGCATTTT
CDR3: CASSSQDLRAGQPQHF

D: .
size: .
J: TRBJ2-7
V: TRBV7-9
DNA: TGTGCCAGCAGCTCCTTAGGGGGTGAACAGTACTTC
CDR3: CASSSLGGEQYF

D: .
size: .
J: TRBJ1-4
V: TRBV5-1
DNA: TGCGCCAGCAGCTTGGCCTCAACTAATGAAAAACTGTTTTTT
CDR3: CASSLASTNEKLFF

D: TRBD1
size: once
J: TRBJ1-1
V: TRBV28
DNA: TGTGCCAGCAGTTTATGGGCCTCTCAGGGGGGAGCTTTCTTT
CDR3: CASSLWASQGGAFF

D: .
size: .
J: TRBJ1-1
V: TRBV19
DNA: TGTGCCAGTAAAGGGGGGGGTTACGCTGAAGCTTTCTTT
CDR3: CASKGGGYAEAFF

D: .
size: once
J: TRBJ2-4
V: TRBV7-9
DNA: TGTGCCAGCAGCGACTTAACCATTCAGTACTTC
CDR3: CASSDLTIQYF

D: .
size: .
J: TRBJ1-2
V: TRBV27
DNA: TGTGCCAGCAGTTGGACACCCAACTATGGCTACACCTTC
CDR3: CASSWTPNYGYTF

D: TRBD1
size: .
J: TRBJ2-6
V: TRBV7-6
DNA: TGTGCCAGCAGCCCCCCTCAGACAGGGATCTCTGGGGCCAACGTCCTGACTTTC
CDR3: CASSPPQTGISGANVLTF

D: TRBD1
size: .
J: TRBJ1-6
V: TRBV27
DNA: TGTGCCAGCAGTCGACTGGGGCAGGGGGTAAATTCACCCCTCCACTTT
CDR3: CASSRLGQGVNSPLHF

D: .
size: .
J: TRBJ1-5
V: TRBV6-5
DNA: TGTGCCAGCAGGGGGATGGACAGTTTAAATCAGCCCCAGCATTTT
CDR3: CASRGMDSLNQPQHF

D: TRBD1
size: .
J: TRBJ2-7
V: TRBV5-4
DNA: TGTGCCAGCACCACGGACAGGGCCTACGAGCAGTACTTC
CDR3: CASTTDRAYEQYF

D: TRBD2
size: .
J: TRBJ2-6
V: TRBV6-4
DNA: TGTGCCAGCAGTGACTCAATCGGGGGGAACCCTCGCTCTGGGGCCAACGTCCTGACTTTC
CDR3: CASSDSIGGNPRSGANVLTF

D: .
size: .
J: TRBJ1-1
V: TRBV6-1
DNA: TGTGCCAGCAGTGGGAGGGATGTCAAGAGGAACACTGAAGCTTTCTTT
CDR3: CASSGRDVKRNTEAFF

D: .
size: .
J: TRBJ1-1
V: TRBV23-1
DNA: TGCGCCAGCAGTCCCGGACAAGACTTTCAGAGATCCATGAACACTGAAGCTTTCTTT
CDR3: CASSPGQDFQRSMNTEAFF

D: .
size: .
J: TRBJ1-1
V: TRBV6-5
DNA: TGTGCCAGCAGTTACGGAGGGTACACTGAAGCTTTCTTT
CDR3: CASSYGGYTEAFF

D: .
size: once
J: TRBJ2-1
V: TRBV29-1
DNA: TGCAGCGTTGAGGACAGAGTGTATGAGCAGTTCTTC
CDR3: CSVEDRVYEQFF

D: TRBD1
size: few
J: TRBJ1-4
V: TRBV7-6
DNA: TGTGCCAGCAGCTACAACGGGACAGGAGATGAAAAACTGTTTTTT
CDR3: CASSYNGTGDEKLFF

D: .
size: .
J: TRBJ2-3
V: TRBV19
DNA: TGTGCCAGTAGTACCCGGGAATCCTTCACAGATACGCAGTATTTT
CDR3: CASSTRESFTDTQYF

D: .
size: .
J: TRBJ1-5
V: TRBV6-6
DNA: TGTGCCAGCAGTTACAGGGAGGGGGGTCAGCCCCAGCATTTT
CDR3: CASSYREGGQPQHF

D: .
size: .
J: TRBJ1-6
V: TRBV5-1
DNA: TGCGCCAGCAGTCTTGAGAATTCACCCCTCCACTTT
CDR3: CASSLENSPLHF

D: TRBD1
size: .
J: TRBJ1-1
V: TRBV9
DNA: TGTGCCAGCAGCGTAGGCGGGAGGGACAGTACTGAAGCTTTCTTT
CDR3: CASSVGGRDSTEAFF

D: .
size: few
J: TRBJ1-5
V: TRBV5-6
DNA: TGTGCCAGCAGCGCTTTCGGGGGGATGAGCAATCAGCCCCAGCATTTT
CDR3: CASSAFGGMSNQPQHF

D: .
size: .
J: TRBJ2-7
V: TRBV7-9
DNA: TGTGCCAGCAGCTTAGCCGCCGGCGAGCAGTACTTC
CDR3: CASSLAAGEQYF

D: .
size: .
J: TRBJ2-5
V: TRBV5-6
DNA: TGTGCCAGCAGCGCAAACTACCAAGAGACCCAGTACTTC
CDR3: CASSANYQETQYF

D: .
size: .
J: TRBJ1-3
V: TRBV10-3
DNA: TGTGCCATCAGCTATCAGGGGAACACCATATATTTT
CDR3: CAISYQGNTIYF